At least ten counts were recorded for the clone carrying this T cell receptor (beta chain). Its antigen is undetermined. The sample is drawn from a study of identical twins. Study findings and constraints: The study found weaker excess twin sharing in beta out-of-frame sequences. The presence of invariant MAIT and iNKT cells could partly confound analyses of zero-insertion sequences.

The germline V gene has CDR1 SNHLY and CDR2 FYNNEI. Between the trimmed V and J ends, which lost 7 bases and 1 base, there was a span of 7 bases. The CDR3 totals 12 residues. Unique molecular identifiers were present on the cDNA, which also gained a universal primer site by template switching. TCRdb re-derived calls from the 5' RACE reads in MiXCR, one entry per CDR3 protein. The data contain 690,000 or so distinct CDR3 sequences, less than 10% of them singletons. Healthy Caucasians alone served as donors. The same specimen was also included in a second study, on yellow fever vaccine responses in identical twins.

Input material: PBMCs. This clonotype was sampled from a woman between 18 and 30 years old in good health. This chain links TRBV2 with TRBJ2-5; D is ambiguous. DNA for the CDR3: TGTGCCAGCAAAGGGCTCCAAGAGACCCAGTACTTC. Translating it yields CASKGLQETQYF.